The source of this TCR beta chain is a study of blood T cell repertoires in COVID-19. Profiled with immunoSEQ multiplex PCR; TCRdb holds only in-frame clones, not every one. Of over 65,000 clones listed, approximately 90% are singletons. Per germline, CDR1 SGDLS and CDR2 YYNGEE. The CDR3 contains 18 residues. The V and J ends lost 2 bases and 2 bases respectively, with 21 bases between them. The source is a man aged 50 or older with active COVID-19. The sample taken for sequencing was peripheral blood. This rearrangement joins TRBV9 to TRBJ2-3; D not resolved. In DNA, the CDR3 is TGTGCCAGCAGCGTCAACGAAATTGAACGGGTTACCACAGATACGCAGTATTTT. Translation gives CASSVNEIERVTTDTQYF.